These 3 T cell receptor beta chains share one sample of origin, sequenced in a study of tumor-infiltrating lymphocytes in primary liver carcinoma. Germline DNA was also extracted, and blood RNA derived from unsorted whole blood. Researchers generated TCR beta cDNA from 500 ng of total RNA, relying on a constant-region primer. Three nested multiplex PCR rounds, a slightly modified ARM-PCR method, built the TCR beta libraries. Each of the first two PCR rounds ran nine to ten cycles with TRBV1-TRBV30 forward and C-beta reverse primers. Each CDR3 protein gets one entry after TCRdb re-called the multiplex PCR reads with MiXCR. The top ten hold roughly 6% of the sample, which has 300,000 to 350,000 distinct CDR3 sequences, around three fifths seen once. Sequenced: peripheral blood. These receptors came from a man aged 40-55 years with primary liver carcinoma and hepatitis B virus infection.

This chain connects TRBV28 to TRBJ2-7; TRBD2 might be the D (5 bases). CDR3 size: 14 residues. V shed 3 bases and J shed 7 bases, with 16 bases lying between them. The V gene's germline CDR1 is MDHEN and CDR2 SYDVKM. The CDR3 DNA is TGTGCCAGCAGTTTTGGGAGCCCAATGAGGGAGCAGTACTTC. This encodes CASSFGSPMREQYF.

Remarks on this clonotype: The conserved phenylalanine or tryptophan normally closing the CDR3 is absent here, so this likely arose from a read error. V gene TRBV6-1 combines with J gene TRBJ2-7; the match to TRBD2 covers 7 bases. The CDR3 is 12 residues long. The V gene's germline CDR1 is MNHNS and CDR2 SASEGT. The CDR3 sequence is CANSGEGYEQYL. The DNA of the CDR3 is TGTGCCAACAGTGGGGAGGGTTACGAGCAGTACCTC.

This rearrangement joins TRBV5-5 to TRBJ1-5; TRBD1 matches 7 bases. J was trimmed by 3 bases and V by 0 bases; bases with no gene match: 6. Germline V gives CDR1 SGHKS, CDR2 YYEKEE (reference sequence). This CDR3 is 16 amino acids long. The CDR3 region has the DNA TGTGCCAGCAGCTTGGTTGGCAGGGGGTTCAATCAGCCCCAGCATTTT. Translated, it gives CASSLVGRGFNQPQHF.